The T cell receptor beta chain under discussion was sequenced for a study of beta chain features in type 1 diabetes. J gave up 5 bases and V 2 bases, and 7 bases lay outside the gene matches. From germline, CDR1 is SGDLS and CDR2 YYNGEE. The CDR3 loop spans 15 amino acids. Expressed TCRB transcripts were sequenced because the entire RNA isolate underwent reverse transcription. Using immunoSEQ multiplex PCR, the repertoire was profiled, and TCRdb retains in-frame clones only, with some absent. The sample consists of about 360,000 clones, roughly 12% of them appearing once. The TCR was taken from a man younger than 35 in good health. This rearrangement joins TRBV9 to TRBJ2-5; 9 bases line up with TRBD2. The sequenced sample was naive CD4+ T cells from blood. CDR3 bases: TGTGCCAGCAGCGTCAGTCTAGCGGGGCGGGAGACCCAGTACTTC. It codes for CASSVSLAGRETQYF.